The source of this T cell receptor beta chain is a study of shared clonotypes between healthy human individuals. Germline lookup yields CDR1 MNHNY and CDR2 SVGAGI (reference sequence). There are 13 residues in the CDR3. Trimming took 11 bases from V and 4 from J, leaving 14 bases between them. Study results and caveats: It was the few donors that limited the genetic and exposure-history diversity represented. Estimated clonotype richness was generally higher in naive than memory subsets. The expectation was that sequencing depth would affect clonotype sharing among donors.

Assay used: immunoSEQ multiplex PCR; TCRdb lists only in-frame clones, some missing. The top ten hold around 1.8% of the sample, which has some 680,000 clones, 60% to 75% seen once. A word on this clone: Its specificity is not known.

V gene TRBV6-6 combines with J gene TRBJ1-4; D unresolved. The source is a woman younger than 45 in good health. Sequenced: memory CD4+ T cells sorted from blood. Specified subset: CD45RA-negative fraction. Written as DNA, the CDR3 is TGTGCCGTCTCACGGTCCTTTAATGAAAAACTGTTTTTT. It specifies CAVSRSFNEKLFF.